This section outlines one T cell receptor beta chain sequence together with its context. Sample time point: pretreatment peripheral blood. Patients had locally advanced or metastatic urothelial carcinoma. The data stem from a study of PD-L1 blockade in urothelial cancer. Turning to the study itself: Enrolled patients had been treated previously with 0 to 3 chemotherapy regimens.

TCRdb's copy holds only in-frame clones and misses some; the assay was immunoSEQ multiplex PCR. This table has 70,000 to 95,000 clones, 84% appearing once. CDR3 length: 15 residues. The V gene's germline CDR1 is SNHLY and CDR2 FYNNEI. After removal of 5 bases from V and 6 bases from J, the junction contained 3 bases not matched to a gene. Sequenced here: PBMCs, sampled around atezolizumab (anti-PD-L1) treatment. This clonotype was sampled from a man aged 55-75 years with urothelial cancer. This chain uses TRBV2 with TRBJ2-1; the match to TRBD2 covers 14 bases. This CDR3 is CASSPGLAGVNEQFF. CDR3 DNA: TGTGCCAGCAGTCCGGGACTAGCGGGAGTCAATGAGCAGTTCTTC.